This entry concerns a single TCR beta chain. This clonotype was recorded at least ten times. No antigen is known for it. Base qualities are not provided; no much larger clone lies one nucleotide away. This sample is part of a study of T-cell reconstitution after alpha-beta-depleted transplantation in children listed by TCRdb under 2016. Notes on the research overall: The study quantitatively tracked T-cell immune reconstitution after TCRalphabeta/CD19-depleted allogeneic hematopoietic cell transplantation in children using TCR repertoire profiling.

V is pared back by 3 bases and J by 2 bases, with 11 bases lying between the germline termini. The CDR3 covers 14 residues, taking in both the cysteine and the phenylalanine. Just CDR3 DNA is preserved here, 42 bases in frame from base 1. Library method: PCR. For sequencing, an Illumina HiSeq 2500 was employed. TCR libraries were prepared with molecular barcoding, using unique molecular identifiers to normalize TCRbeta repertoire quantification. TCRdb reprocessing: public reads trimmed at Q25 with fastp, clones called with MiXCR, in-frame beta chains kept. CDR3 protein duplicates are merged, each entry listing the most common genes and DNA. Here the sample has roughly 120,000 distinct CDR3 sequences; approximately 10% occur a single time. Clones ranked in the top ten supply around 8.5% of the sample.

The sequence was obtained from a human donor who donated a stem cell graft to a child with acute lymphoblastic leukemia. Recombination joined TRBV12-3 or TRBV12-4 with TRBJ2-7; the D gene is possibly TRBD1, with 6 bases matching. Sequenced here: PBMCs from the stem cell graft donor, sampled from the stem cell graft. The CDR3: CASSFGTKPYEQYF. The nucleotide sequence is TGTGCCAGCAGTTTTGGGACAAAGCCCTACGAGCAGTACTTC.